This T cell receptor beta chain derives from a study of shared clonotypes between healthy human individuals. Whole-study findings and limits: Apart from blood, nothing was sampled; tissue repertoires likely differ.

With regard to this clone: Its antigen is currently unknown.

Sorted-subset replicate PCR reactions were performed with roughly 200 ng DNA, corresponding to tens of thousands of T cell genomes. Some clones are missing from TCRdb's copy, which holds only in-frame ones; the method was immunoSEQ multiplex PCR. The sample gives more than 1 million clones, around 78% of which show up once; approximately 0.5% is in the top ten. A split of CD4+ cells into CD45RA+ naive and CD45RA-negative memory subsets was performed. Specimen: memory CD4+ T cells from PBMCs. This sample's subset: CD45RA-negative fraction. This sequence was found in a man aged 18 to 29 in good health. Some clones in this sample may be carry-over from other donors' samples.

This chain's CDR3 is CASSPTAGQVNEKLFF. The DNA of the CDR3 is TGTGCCAGCAGCCCGACGGCGGGGCAGGTTAATGAAAAACTGTTTTTT. The chain has TRBV9 and TRBJ1-4, with D possibly being TRBD1 (5 bases). Per the germline V gene, CDR1 is SGDLS and CDR2 is YYNGEE. This CDR3 region has 16 residues. Trimming took off 4 bases at V and 4 bases at J, with 17 bases between the two ends.